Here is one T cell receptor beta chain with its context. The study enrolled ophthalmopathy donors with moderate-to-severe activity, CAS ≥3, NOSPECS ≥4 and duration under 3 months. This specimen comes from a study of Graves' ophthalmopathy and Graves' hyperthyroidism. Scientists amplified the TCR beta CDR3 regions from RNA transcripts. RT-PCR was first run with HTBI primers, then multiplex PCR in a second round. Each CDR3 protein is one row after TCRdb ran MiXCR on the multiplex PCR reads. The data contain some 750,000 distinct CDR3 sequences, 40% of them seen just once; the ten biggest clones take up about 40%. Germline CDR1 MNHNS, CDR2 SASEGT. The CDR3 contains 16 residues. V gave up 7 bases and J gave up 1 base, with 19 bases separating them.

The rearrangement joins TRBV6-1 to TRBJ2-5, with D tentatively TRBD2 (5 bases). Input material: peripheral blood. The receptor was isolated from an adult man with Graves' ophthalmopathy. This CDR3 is CASTGKLSVGQETQYF. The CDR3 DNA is TGTGCCAGCACCGGAAAACTTAGCGTCGGCCAAGAGACCCAGTACTTC.